Below, 28 T cell receptor beta chains from the same sample are listed, as sequenced in a study of cytomegalovirus exposure and HLA in healthy donors. Only in-frame clones appear in the TCRdb table, and some are missing; sequencing was by immunoSEQ multiplex PCR. The table includes under 300,000 clones, around 89% detected once. Specimen: PBMCs. These receptors all come from a woman aged 18-29 years in good health and CMV-seronegative.

The V gene is TRBV5-1, the J gene TRBJ1-1, with 7 bases identical to TRBD1. The CDR3 has 14 residues. Germline CDR1 and CDR2: SGHRS and YFSETQ. With 2 bases clipped from V and 3 bases from J, the junction kept 4 bases outside the gene matches. CDR3 in amino acids: CASSLGGGDTEAFF. CDR3 nucleotide sequence: TGCGCCAGCAGCTTAGGGGGCGGGGACACTGAAGCTTTCTTT.

This chain joins TRBV11-2 and TRBJ2-1, with 13 bases lining up with TRBD2. With 1 base clipped from V and 4 bases from J, the junction kept 4 bases outside the gene matches. This CDR3 region has 17 residues. CDR1 is SGHAT and CDR2 is FQNNGV in the germline V gene. The CDR3 nucleotides are TGTGCCAGCAGCTTAGGGACTAGCGGGGGTCCTTACAATGAGCAGTTCTTC. Its translation: CASSLGTSGGPYNEQFF.

V gene TRBV6-5 combines with J gene TRBJ2-1; 11 positions match TRBD1. Germline CDR1 is MNHEY and CDR2 is SVGAGI. This CDR3 has 15 residues. The V gene end was trimmed by 5 bases and the J gene end by 4 bases; junction bases not matched to a gene: 4. CDR3 DNA sequence: TGTGCCAGCAGTCCCGGGACAGGGGGTTACAATGAGCAGTTCTTC. This codes for CASSPGTGGYNEQFF.

This chain uses TRBV7-3 with TRBJ2-7; the D gene is possibly TRBD2 (5 bases). The CDR3 consists of 14 residues. The germline V and J ends were trimmed by 7 bases and 2 bases, with 15 bases remaining between them. Germline-derived CDR1 and CDR2 are SGHTA and FQGTGA. The CDR3: CASNPGIGPYEQYF. The CDR3, as DNA: TGTGCCAGCAACCCCGGGATCGGGCCCTACGAGCAGTACTTC.

V usage is TRBV6-4 and J usage is TRBJ2-7; 9 bases are a match to TRBD1. In germline, CDR1 is MRHNA, CDR2 SNTAGT. V gave up 0 bases and J gave up 6 bases; unmatched junction bases: 0. The CDR3 sequence is 13 residues long. CDR3 nucleotide sequence: TGTGCCAGCAGTGACTCGGACAGGGGCGAGCAGTACTTC. Its translation: CASSDSDRGEQYF.

This chain uses TRBV27 with TRBJ2-2; D uncertain. CDR3 length: 11 residues. Germline values: CDR1 MNHEY, CDR2 SMNVEV (reference sequence). Trimming took off 4 bases at V and 7 bases at J, with 4 bases between the two ends. CDR3 residues: CASSSGGELFF. DNA of the CDR3: TGTGCCAGCAGTTCCGGCGGGGAGCTGTTTTTT.

The genes are TRBV7-2 and TRBJ2-1, with D possibly matching TRBD1 (5 bases). The CDR3 loop spans 13 amino acids. Germline CDR1 SGHTA, CDR2 FQGNSA. The V end was cut by 1 base, the J end by 8 bases, with 9 bases between. The CDR3 DNA reads as TGTGCCAGCAGCTTAGGGACCAGGGATGAGCAGTTCTTC. Protein product: CASSLGTRDEQFF.

The rearrangement uses TRBV7-9 and TRBJ2-1; 8 bases are shared with TRBD1. Germline values: CDR1 SEHNR, CDR2 FQNEAQ (reference sequence). The CDR3 has 12 residues. Trimming cost V 5 bases and J 9 bases; bases outside gene matches: 3. Here the CDR3 reads CASSPTGVEQFF. The CDR3 DNA sequence: TGTGCCAGCAGCCCGACAGGGGTTGAGCAGTTCTTC.

The rearrangement uses TRBV6-5 and TRBJ2-2; tentative D call: TRBD2 (6 bases). Trimming cost V 7 bases and J 5 bases, with 14 bases left between them. CDR3 length equals 14 residues. Germline CDR1 MNHEY, CDR2 SVGAGI. In nucleotides, the CDR3 is TGTGCCAGCATTTCCAGGCGGGGAACCGGGGAGCTGTTTTTT. This sequence encodes CASISRRGTGELFF.

V usage is TRBV9 and J usage is TRBJ2-5; D unclear. Germline V CDR1 and CDR2: SGDLS, YYNGEE. The V end was cut by 3 bases, the J end by 1 base, with 7 bases between. The CDR3 has 13 residues. CDR3 amino acids: CASSGQTQETQYF. The CDR3 DNA sequence: TGTGCCAGCAGCGGACAAACCCAAGAGACCCAGTACTTC.

CDR3 region: CASLRVGGGYEQYF. The CDR3 nucleotides read TGTGCCAGCCTCCGGGTCGGGGGTGGCTACGAGCAGTACTTC. This rearrangement joins TRBV28 to TRBJ2-7; possibly TRBD2 for D (6 bases). The ends were cut back, 8 bases at V and 3 bases at J, with 17 bases in the middle. Germline V gene sequence: CDR1 MDHEN, CDR2 SYDVKM. The CDR3 covers 14 residues.

The rearrangement links TRBV2 to TRBJ1-3; D ambiguous. CDR1 is SNHLY, CDR2 FYNNEI, per germline. The CDR3 is made up of 14 amino acids. V was shortened by 4 bases and J by 0 bases, with 7 bases between the two germline ends. The CDR3 spells CASSVGSSGNTIYF. CDR3 DNA: TGTGCCAGCAGTGTGGGCAGCTCTGGAAACACCATATATTTT.

This clone was seen a single time. The gene calls are TRBV6-6 and TRBJ1-2; D is ambiguous. CDR1 and CDR2 (germline): MNHNY, SVGAGI (reference sequence). This CDR3 spans 14 amino acids. Trimming took 2 bases from V and 1 from J, leaving 8 bases between them. The CDR3 sequence: CASSYGTDNYGYTF. The CDR3, as DNA: TGTGCCAGCAGTTACGGTACAGATAACTATGGCTACACCTTC.

CDR3 amino acids: CASSLGWVMTTDYGYTF. For the CDR3, the DNA is TGTGCCAGCAGCTTAGGTTGGGTCATGACAACGGACTATGGCTACACCTTC. This chain links TRBV7-9 with TRBJ1-2, with D unresolved. The CDR3 covers 17 residues. Per germline, CDR1 SEHNR and CDR2 FQNEAQ (reference sequence). V shed 1 base and J shed 3 bases, with 18 bases lying between them.

This clone occurred a few times. The CDR3 is CASSLLNEQFF. The CDR3 nucleotides are TGTGCCAGCAGTTTACTCAATGAGCAGTTCTTC. V gene TRBV27 combines with J gene TRBJ2-1; D gene unclear. V lost 2 bases and J lost 6, with 2 bases in between. CDR3 size: 11 residues. Germline values: CDR1 MNHEY, CDR2 SMNVEV (reference sequence).

V is TRBV14 and J is TRBJ1-2, with D unresolved. This CDR3 contains 14 residues. Deletions cut 0 bases from V and 3 bases from J, with 8 bases between. Germline values: CDR1 SGHDN, CDR2 FVKESK. CDR3 sequence (DNA): TGTGCCAGCAGCCAAGAGCCGCGAGACTATGGCTACACCTTC. Protein sequence: CASSQEPRDYGYTF.

The V gene is TRBV5-6, the J gene TRBJ2-1, with TRBD2 as a possible D gene (5 bases). The V end was cut by 0 bases, the J end by 0 bases, with 13 bases between. The V gene's germline CDR1 is SGHDT and CDR2 YYEEEE. There are 17 residues in the CDR3. Here the CDR3 reads CASSLGLALSSYNEQFF. The CDR3, as DNA: TGTGCCAGCAGCTTGGGCCTAGCCCTCAGCTCCTACAATGAGCAGTTCTTC.

The V call is TRBV11-2, the J call TRBJ1-4, with D maybe TRBD1 (5 bases). The V and J ends lost 4 bases and 3 bases respectively, with 9 bases between them. The length of the CDR3 is 14 residues. The V gene's germline CDR1 is SGHAT and CDR2 FQNNGV. The CDR3 sequence: CASSYSTANEKLFF. DNA of the CDR3: TGTGCCAGCAGCTATTCGACAGCTAATGAAAAACTGTTTTTT.

This clone was seen only a few times. For the CDR3, the DNA is TGTGCCAGTAGTACGCCAGGGGGTTTGTATCAGCCCCAGCATTTT. Protein: CASSTPGGLYQPQHF. The chain joins TRBV19 to TRBJ1-5; 7 bases are shared with TRBD1. V trimming: 4 bases; J trimming: 5 bases; junction bases outside the gene matches: 8. This CDR3 comprises 15 residues. Germline assignment: CDR1 LNHDA and CDR2 SQIVND (reference sequence).

The chain combines TRBV7-9 with TRBJ1-1, with 7 bases that match TRBD1. The V gene end was trimmed by 6 bases and the J gene end by 1 base; junction bases not matched to a gene: 11. Germline V gene sequence: CDR1 SEHNR, CDR2 FQNEAQ (reference sequence). The CDR3 has 16 residues. The chain's CDR3 is CASRGTATRRNTEAFF. CDR3 nucleotides: TGTGCCAGCAGAGGGACAGCGACGAGAAGGAACACTGAAGCTTTCTTT.

Only one count was recorded for this clone. The chain is built from TRBV5-4 and TRBJ2-1; the match to TRBD1 covers 11 bases. The trim removed 3 bases at V and 6 bases at J, leaving 8 bases unmatched. Germline V gene sequence: CDR1 SGHNT, CDR2 YYREEE (reference sequence). The CDR3 covers 16 residues. CDR3 DNA: TGTGCCAGCAGCTGGTCGGACAGGGGGCTTTCCAATGAGCAGTTCTTC. Translation: CASSWSDRGLSNEQFF.

The V and J genes are TRBV10-2 and TRBJ1-1; 8 bases line up with TRBD1. Germline assignment: CDR1 WSHSY and CDR2 SAAADI. The CDR3 is made up of 14 amino acids. J was trimmed by 3 bases and V by 3 bases; bases with no gene match: 3. CDR3 sequence reads: CASSDRGHYTEAFF. The CDR3 nucleotides read TGCGCCAGCAGTGACAGGGGGCATTACACTGAAGCTTTCTTT.

In this sample, this clone turned up once. V usage is TRBV28 and J usage is TRBJ1-6, with D unclear. The germline CDR1 and CDR2 sequences are MDHEN and SYDVKM. Trimming took 2 bases from V and 1 from J, leaving 3 bases between them. The CDR3 contains 14 residues. DNA for the CDR3: TGTGCCAGCAGTTTACAGTCCTATAATTCACCCCTCCACTTT. It is translated as CASSLQSYNSPLHF.

The genes are TRBV30 and TRBJ2-1; 13 nucleotides match TRBD2. Germline CDR1 reads GTSNPN; CDR2 reads SVGIG (reference sequence). The CDR3 is 16 amino acids. V shed 8 bases and J 9 bases; nucleotides not matched to a gene: 16. The CDR3 protein is CAHLPPGTSGTSEQFF. CDR3 bases: TGTGCCCACCTCCCACCTGGGACTAGCGGGACTAGTGAGCAGTTCTTC.

The rearrangement uses TRBV7-3 and TRBJ2-7; 8 bases agree with TRBD1. V lost 6 bases to trimming and J lost 0 bases; unmatched junction nucleotides: 10. The CDR3 consists of 16 residues. Germline V lookup: CDR1 SGHTA, CDR2 FQGTGA. The CDR3: CASSRTRDRHSYEQYF. CDR3 coding DNA: TGTGCCAGCAGTAGAACCAGGGACAGGCACTCCTACGAGCAGTACTTC.

This clone has only one observation. J is TRBJ2-7 and V is TRBV29-1; 7 nucleotides match TRBD1. Germline CDR1 and CDR2: SQVTM and ANQGSEA. This CDR3 is built from 13 residues. V lost 4 bases and J lost 5; bases outside the gene matches: 8. The CDR3 sequence: CSVGPGGRHEQYF. The CDR3 nucleotides read TGCAGCGTTGGGCCAGGGGGTAGACACGAGCAGTACTTC.

This chain links TRBV28 with TRBJ1-6; D not resolved. The V gene lost 3 bases and the J gene lost 0 bases, with 12 bases spanning the gap. The CDR3 is 17 amino acids. Germline V gene data show CDR1 as MDHEN and CDR2 as SYDVKM. CDR3 DNA sequence: TGTGCCAGCAGTTTTGCGGGGATAAGCTCCTATAATTCACCCCTCCACTTT. Its translation is CASSFAGISSYNSPLHF.

The J gene is TRBJ1-5, the V gene TRBV5-6; maybe TRBD1 (6 bases). The CDR3 spans 15 residues. Germline-derived CDR1 and CDR2 are SGHDT and YYEEEE. With 3 bases removed from V and 11 bases from J, the gap between germline ends came to 21 bases. The CDR3 DNA sequence: TGTGCCAGCAGCTGGATGGGGGACATGGCTAAGGCCCAGCATTTT. Translation: CASSWMGDMAKAQHF.